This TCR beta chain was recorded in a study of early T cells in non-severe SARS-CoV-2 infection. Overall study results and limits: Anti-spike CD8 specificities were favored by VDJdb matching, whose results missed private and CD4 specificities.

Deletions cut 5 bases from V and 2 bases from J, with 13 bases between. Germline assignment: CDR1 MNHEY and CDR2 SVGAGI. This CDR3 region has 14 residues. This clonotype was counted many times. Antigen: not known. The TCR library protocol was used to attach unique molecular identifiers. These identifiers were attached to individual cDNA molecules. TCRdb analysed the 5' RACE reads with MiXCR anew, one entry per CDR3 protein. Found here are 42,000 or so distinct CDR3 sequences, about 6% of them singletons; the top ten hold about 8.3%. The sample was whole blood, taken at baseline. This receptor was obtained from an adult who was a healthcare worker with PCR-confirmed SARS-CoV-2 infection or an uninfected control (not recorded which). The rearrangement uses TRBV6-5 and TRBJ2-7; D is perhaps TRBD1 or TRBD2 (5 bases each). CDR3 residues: CASSDRDGAYEQYF. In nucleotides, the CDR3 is TGTGCCAGCAGTGACCGGGACGGTGCCTACGAGCAGTACTTC.